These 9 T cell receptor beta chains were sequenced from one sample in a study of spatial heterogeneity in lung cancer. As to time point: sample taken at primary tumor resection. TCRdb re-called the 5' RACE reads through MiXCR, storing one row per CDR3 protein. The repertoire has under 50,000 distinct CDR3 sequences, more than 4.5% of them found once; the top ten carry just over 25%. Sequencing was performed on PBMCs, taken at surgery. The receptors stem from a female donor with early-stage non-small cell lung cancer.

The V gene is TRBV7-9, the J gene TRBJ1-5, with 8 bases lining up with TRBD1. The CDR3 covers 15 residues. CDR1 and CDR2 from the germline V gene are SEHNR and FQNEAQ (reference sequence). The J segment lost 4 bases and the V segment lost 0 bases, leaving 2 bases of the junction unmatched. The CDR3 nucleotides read TGTGCCAGCAGCTTAGCAACAGGGGGTAATCAGCCCCAGCATTTT. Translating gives CASSLATGGNQPQHF.

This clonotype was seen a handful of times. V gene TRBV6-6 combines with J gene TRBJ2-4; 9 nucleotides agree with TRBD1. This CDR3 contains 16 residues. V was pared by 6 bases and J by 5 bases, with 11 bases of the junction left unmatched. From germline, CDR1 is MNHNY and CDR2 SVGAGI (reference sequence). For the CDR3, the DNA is TGTGCCAGCAGAGACAGGGGGGGGGCGACGGAAAACATTCAGTACTTC. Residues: CASRDRGGATENIQYF.

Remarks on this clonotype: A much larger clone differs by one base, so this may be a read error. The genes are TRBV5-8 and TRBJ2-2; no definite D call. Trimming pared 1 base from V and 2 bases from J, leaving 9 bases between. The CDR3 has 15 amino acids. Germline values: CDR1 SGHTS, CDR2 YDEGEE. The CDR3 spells CASSLPLSNTGELFF. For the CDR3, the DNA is TGTGCCAGCAGCTTGCCCCTTAGTAACACCGGGGAGCTGTTTTTT.

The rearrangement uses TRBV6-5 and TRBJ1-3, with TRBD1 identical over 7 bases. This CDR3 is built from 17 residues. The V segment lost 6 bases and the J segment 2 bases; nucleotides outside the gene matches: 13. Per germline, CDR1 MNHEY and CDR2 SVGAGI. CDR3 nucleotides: TGTGCCAGCAGCCCAGAGGGGGCGCGATTTGCTGGAAACACCATATATTTT. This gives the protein CASSPEGARFAGNTIYF.

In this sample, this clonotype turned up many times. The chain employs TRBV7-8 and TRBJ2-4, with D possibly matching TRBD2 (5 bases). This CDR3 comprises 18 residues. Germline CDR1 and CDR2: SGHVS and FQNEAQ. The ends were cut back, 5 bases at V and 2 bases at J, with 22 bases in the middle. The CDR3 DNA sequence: TGTGCCAGCAGCCCCCCGTTGCGGTCCGGGAAGACCAAAAACATTCAGTACTTC. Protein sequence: CASSPPLRSGKTKNIQYF.

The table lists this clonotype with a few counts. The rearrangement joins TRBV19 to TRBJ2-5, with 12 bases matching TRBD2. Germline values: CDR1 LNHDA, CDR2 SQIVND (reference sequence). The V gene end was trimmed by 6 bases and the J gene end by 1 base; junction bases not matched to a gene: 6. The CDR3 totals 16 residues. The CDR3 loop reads CASSDTSGGSQETQYF. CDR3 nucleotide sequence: TGTGCCAGTAGCGATACTAGCGGGGGGAGCCAAGAGACCCAGTACTTC.

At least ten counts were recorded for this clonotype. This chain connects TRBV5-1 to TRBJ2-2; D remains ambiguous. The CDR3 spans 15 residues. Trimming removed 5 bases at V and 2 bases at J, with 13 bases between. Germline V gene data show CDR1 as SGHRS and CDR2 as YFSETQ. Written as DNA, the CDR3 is TGCGCCAGCAGATATCGCGTGGACAACACCGGGGAGCTGTTTTTT. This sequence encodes CASRYRVDNTGELFF.

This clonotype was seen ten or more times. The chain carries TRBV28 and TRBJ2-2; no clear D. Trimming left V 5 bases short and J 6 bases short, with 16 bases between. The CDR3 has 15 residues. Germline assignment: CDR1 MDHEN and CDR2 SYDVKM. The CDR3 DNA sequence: TGTGCCAGCAGTGCTACTCTTAACCCTGCCGGGGAGCTGTTTTTT. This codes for CASSATLNPAGELFF.

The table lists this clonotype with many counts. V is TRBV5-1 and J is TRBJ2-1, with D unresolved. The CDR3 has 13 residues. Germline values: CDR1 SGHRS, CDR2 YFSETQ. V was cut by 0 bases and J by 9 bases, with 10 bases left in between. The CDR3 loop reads CASSLVLGSEQFF. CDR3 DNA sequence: TGCGCCAGCAGCTTGGTCTTAGGGTCTGAGCAGTTCTTC. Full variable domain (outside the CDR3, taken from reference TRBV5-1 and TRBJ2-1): KAGVTQTPRYLIKTRGQQVTLSCSPISGHRSVSWYQQTPGQGLQFLFEYFSETQRNKGNFPGRFSGRQFSNSRSEMNVSTLELGDSALYLCASSLVLGSEQFFGPGTRLTVL.